The 11 T cell receptor beta chains given below trace back to one sample, sequenced in a study of blood T cell repertoires in COVID-19. TCRdb's table, derived via immunoSEQ multiplex PCR, lists solely in-frame clones and lacks some. The sample holds about 180,000 clones, about four fifths seen once. The material sequenced was peripheral blood. The source of these receptors is a human donor in a cohort sampled during active COVID-19.

The chain employs TRBV7-3 and TRBJ2-1; 7 positions match TRBD1. The CDR3 covers 15 residues. V lost 5 bases and J lost 7; bases outside the gene matches: 11. CDR1 and CDR2 (germline): SGHTA, FQGTGA. CDR3 loop: CASSPDRVNINEQFF. In DNA, the CDR3 is TGTGCCAGCAGCCCCGACAGGGTTAACATTAATGAGCAGTTCTTC.

This chain's CDR3 is CASSAGTGTYEQYF. The CDR3 bases are TGTGCCAGTAGCGCGGGGACAGGGACCTACGAGCAGTACTTC. V and J are TRBV19 and TRBJ2-7; TRBD1 matches 9 bases. Germline V gene lookup returns CDR1 LNHDA and CDR2 SQIVND (reference sequence). V was pared by 6 bases and J by 2 bases, with 5 bases of the junction left unmatched. The CDR3 length is 14 residues. Drawing the rest from reference TRBV19 and TRBJ2-7, the complete variable domain is DGGITQSPKYLFRKEGQNVTLSCEQNLNHDAMYWYRQDPGQGLRLIYYSQIVNDFQKGDIAEGYSVSREKKESFPLTVTSAQKNPTAFYLCASSAGTGTYEQYFGPGTRLTVT.

The count of this clone is one. The chain is built from TRBV5-1 and TRBJ2-1; a weak D match, TRBD2 (7 bases). Germline CDR1 and CDR2: SGHRS and YFSETQ. The CDR3 runs 16 residues. V was trimmed by 0 bases and J by 3 bases, leaving 13 bases between them. The CDR3 bases are TGCGCCAGCAGCTTGGGAGCGGGACAACTCTACAATGAGCAGTTCTTC. This codes for CASSLGAGQLYNEQFF.

The chain couples TRBV30 to TRBJ2-1; 9 bases match TRBD1. The V gene end was trimmed by 3 bases and the J gene end by 4 bases; junction bases not matched to a gene: 7. CDR3 length equals 15 residues. Germline CDR1 GTSNPN, CDR2 SVGIG (reference sequence). The CDR3 loop reads CAWSQPGQGYNEQFF. In nucleotides, the CDR3 is TGTGCCTGGAGCCAACCGGGACAGGGTTACAATGAGCAGTTCTTC. The full variable domain, in which reference TRBV30 and TRBJ2-1 provide the parts outside the CDR3, is SQTIHQWPATLVQPVGSPLSLECTVEGTSNPNLYWYRQAAGRGLQLLFYSVGIGQISSEVPQNLSASRPQDRQFILSSKKLLLSDSGFYLCAWSQPGQGYNEQFFGPGTRLTVL.

The V gene is TRBV19, the J gene TRBJ1-5; a possible D gene is TRBD1 (5 bases). CDR1 and CDR2 from the germline V gene are LNHDA and SQIVND (reference sequence). The CDR3 contains 15 residues. Trimming stripped 3 bases from V and 6 bases from J, with 15 bases between. CDR3 nucleotide sequence: TGTGCCAGTAGTATTTGGGACTTAGGAGGTCAGCCCCAGCATTTT. It specifies CASSIWDLGGQPQHF.

The chain combines TRBV3-1 (or the pseudogene TRBV3-2) with TRBJ1-1; D is uncertain. Germline values: CDR1 LGHDT, CDR2 YNNKEL (reference sequence). The CDR3 loop spans 13 amino acids. V dropped 3 bases and J dropped 2 bases, with 7 bases sitting between them. This chain's CDR3 is CASSQTTNTEAFF. CDR3 in DNA: TGTGCCAGCAGCCAGACGACAAACACTGAAGCTTTCTTT.

This clone was observed once. The chain links TRBV12-3 or TRBV12-4 to TRBJ2-5, with D possibly TRBD1 on 5 matching bases. V lost 6 bases to trimming and J lost 0 bases, with 8 bases between them. This CDR3 has 13 residues. CDR3 in amino acids: CASRDSNQETQYF. The CDR3 nucleotides are TGTGCCAGCAGAGACAGTAACCAAGAGACCCAGTACTTC.

This clone was detected a few times. This rearrangement joins TRBV11-1 to TRBJ2-1; 13 nucleotides agree with TRBD2. J gave up 8 bases and V 4 bases, and 5 bases lay outside the gene matches. From germline, CDR1 is SGHAT and CDR2 FQDESV (reference sequence). The CDR3 runs to 15 residues. The chain's CDR3 is CASSSTSGGADEQFF. In nucleotides, the CDR3 is TGTGCCAGCAGCTCTACTAGCGGGGGGGCAGATGAGCAGTTCTTC. The complete variable domain, with remaining parts taken from reference TRBV11-1 and TRBJ2-1, reads EAEVAQSPRYKITEKSQAVAFWCDPISGHATLYWYRQILGQGPELLVQFQDESVVDDSQLPKDRFSAERLKGVDSTLKIQPAELGDSAMYLCASSSTSGGADEQFFGPGTRLTVL.

This rearrangement joins TRBV6-5 to TRBJ2-7; 8 bases are a match to TRBD2. J was trimmed by 2 bases and V by 4 bases; bases with no gene match: 7. The CDR3 covers 15 residues. CDR1 and CDR2 from the germline V gene are MNHEY and SVGAGI. CDR3 sequence reads: CASSSMTSVPYEQYF. CDR3 nucleotide sequence: TGTGCCAGCAGTTCCATGACTAGCGTCCCCTACGAGCAGTACTTC.

The V call is TRBV6-6, the J call TRBJ2-1; 11 bases are shared with TRBD2. The J segment lost 9 bases and the V segment lost 4 bases, leaving 8 bases of the junction unmatched. This CDR3 comprises 15 residues. Per the germline V gene, CDR1 is MNHNY and CDR2 is SVGAGI (reference sequence). In nucleotides, the CDR3 is TGTGCCAGCAGTTTCTTAGCGGGGGGGCATACTGAGCAGTTCTTC. This sequence encodes CASSFLAGGHTEQFF.

The V call is TRBV5-1, the J call TRBJ2-7, with 8 bases that match TRBD1. Germline V gives CDR1 SGHRS, CDR2 YFSETQ. The length of the CDR3 is 16 residues. Losses at the gene ends were 0 bases for V and 1 base for J; bases not matched to a gene: 6. Here the CDR3 reads CASSLEGDRLSYEQYF. CDR3 nucleotide sequence: TGCGCCAGCAGCTTGGAGGGGGACAGGCTGTCCTACGAGCAGTACTTC.